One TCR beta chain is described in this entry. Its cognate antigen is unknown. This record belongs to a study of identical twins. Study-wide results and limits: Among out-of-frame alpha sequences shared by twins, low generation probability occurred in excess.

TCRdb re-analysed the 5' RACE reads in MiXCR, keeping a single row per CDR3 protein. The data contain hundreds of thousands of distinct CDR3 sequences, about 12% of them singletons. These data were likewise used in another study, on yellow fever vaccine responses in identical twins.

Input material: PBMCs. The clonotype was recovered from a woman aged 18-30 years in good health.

The DNA of the CDR3 is TGTGCCAGCAGCTTGGGGGTATCGATGAACACTGAAGCTTTCTTT. Translation: CASSLGVSMNTEAFF. V and J are TRBV5-6 and TRBJ1-1, with no clear D. The CDR3 length is 15 residues. V shed 0 bases and J shed 0 bases, with 9 bases lying between them. Germline values: CDR1 SGHDT, CDR2 YYEEEE.